This TCR beta chain was documented in a study of blood T cell repertoires in COVID-19. Study overall: In each case, the material was cDNA or gDNA derived from T cells, B-cell-depleted T cells, or PBMCs.

This clone was seen once. Germline V gene lookup returns CDR1 SGHTA and CDR2 FQGTGA. V was clipped by 2 bases and J by 6 bases, with 14 bases between them. This CDR3 spans 16 amino acids. Profiling relied on immunoSEQ multiplex PCR, and the TCRdb table lists in-frame clones only, not all of them. Among around 130,000 clones listed, 70% to 90% were seen once. The chain has TRBV7-3 and TRBJ1-6, with TRBD1 as a possible D gene (6 bases). This clonotype was obtained from a woman in her forties or fifties who had recovered from COVID-19. Sequencing was performed on peripheral blood. The CDR3 nucleotides are TGTGCCAGCAGCTTAGTTTATGGGGGCAGTAATTCACCCCTCCACTTT. Amino acids: CASSLVYGGSNSPLHF. Filled out from reference TRBV7-3 and TRBJ1-6, the complete variable domain reads GAGVSQTPSNKVTEKGKYVELRCDPISGHTALYWYRQSLGQGPEFLIYFQGTGAADDSGLPNDRFFAVRPEGSVSTLKIQRTERGDSAVYLCASSLVYGGSNSPLHFGNGTRLTVT.